This T cell receptor beta chain comes out of a study of metastatic and nonmetastatic thyroid tumors. Looking at the study overall: Repertoires from blood and tumor or nodule tissue of malignant and benign thyroid patients were compared.

As originally analysed: What underpinned the distant-metastasis classifier for papillary thyroid cancer was the set of CDR3 differences across clinicopathological groups. TCRdb re-analyzed the PCR reads through MiXCR. The V and J calls were not made by the authors but by TCRdb's processing. The table includes more than 40,000 clones, roughly 15% detected once. Thyroid surgery was preceded by no treatment in any patient. The CDR3 totals 14 residues. Trimming shortened V by 1 base and J by 8 bases, and 14 bases separated the two germline ends. Germline V lookup: CDR1 LGHNA, CDR2 YNFKEQ. This clone showed up many times. Its target is unknown. General study findings and limits: Significantly greater TCR beta diversity was reportedly found in malignant thyroid tumors than in benign nodules (in blood and tumor).

The rearrangement links TRBV4-2 to TRBJ1-2; the D is unclear. The receptor was derived from a female donor with papillary thyroid cancer or a benign thyroid nodule (not recorded which). Some clones in this sample may be carry-over from other donors' samples. The sample comprised blood. The CDR3 loop is CASSQVDGPDGYTF. DNA of the CDR3: TGTGCCAGCAGCCAAGTAGACGGACCCGACGGCTACACCTTC.